This T cell receptor (beta chain) appears in the sequencing data of a study of blood T cell repertoires in COVID-19. Study as a whole: Donors in the United States, Italy and Spain gave samples during acute or convalescent COVID-19. PBMCs, B-cell-depleted T cells, or T cells provided the cDNA or gDNA that made up the material.

As handled by the study authors: Researchers report that nucleated cell counts were estimated from reference gene primer amplification. The data were produced by immunoSEQ multiplex PCR, yet TCRdb's version contains in-frame clones alone and is incomplete. That table supplies the V and J calls and clone size; D and trimming were determined from the DNA. The sample has over 150,000 clones, approximately 80% seen once; the top ten hold around 8.1%. The germline V and J ends were trimmed by 0 bases and 1 base, with 17 bases remaining between them. Germline CDR1 and CDR2: SGHRS and YFSETQ. The length of the CDR3 is 17 residues.

The TCR originated in a man aged 55 to 70 with acute or convalescent COVID-19. The chain recombines TRBV5-1 with TRBJ2-7; a weak D match, TRBD2 (6 bases). Sequenced: peripheral blood. CDR3 amino acids: CASSLESGTGVSYEQYF. The CDR3 DNA sequence: TGCGCCAGCAGCTTGGAATCGGGGACGGGGGTTTCCTACGAGCAGTACTTC.